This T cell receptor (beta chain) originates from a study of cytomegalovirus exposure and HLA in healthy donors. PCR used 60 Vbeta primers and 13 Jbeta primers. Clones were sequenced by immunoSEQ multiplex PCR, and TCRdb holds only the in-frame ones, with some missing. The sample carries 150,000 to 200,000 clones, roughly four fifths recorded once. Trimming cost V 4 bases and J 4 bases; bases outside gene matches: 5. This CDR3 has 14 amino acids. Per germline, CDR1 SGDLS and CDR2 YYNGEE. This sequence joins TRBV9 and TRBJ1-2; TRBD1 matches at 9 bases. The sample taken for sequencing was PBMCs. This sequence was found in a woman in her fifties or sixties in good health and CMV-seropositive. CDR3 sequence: CASSSRTGAYGYTF. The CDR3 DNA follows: TGTGCCAGCAGCTCACGGACAGGGGCCTATGGCTACACCTTC. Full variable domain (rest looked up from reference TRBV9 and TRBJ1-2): DSGVTQTPKHLITATGQRVTLRCSPRSGDLSVYWYQQSLDQGLQFLIQYYNGEERAKGNILERFSAQQFPDLHSELNLSSLELGDSALYFCASSSRTGAYGYTFGSGTRLTVV.